The text below deals with one TCR beta chain. TCRdb passed the RT-PCR reads through MiXCR, listing each CDR3 protein once. The sample lists about 680,000 distinct CDR3 sequences; 12% to 15% were seen once. The germline V gene has CDR1 SGHAT and CDR2 FQNNGV. CDR3 length equals 14 residues. With 0 bases removed from V and 8 bases from J, the gap between germline ends came to 11 bases. V usage is TRBV11-2 and J usage is TRBJ2-1; D unresolved. The receptor's source is a female donor in good health, serving as a healthy control. Input material: memory CD4+ T cells from blood. The CDR3 here is CASSLDITSDEQFF. CDR3 in DNA: TGTGCCAGCAGCTTAGATATAACCTCCGATGAGCAGTTCTTC.